The 27 T cell receptor beta chains below come from one sample, sequenced in a study of shared clonotypes between healthy human individuals. Positive CCR7 selection of CD45RO-negative cells yielded the naive CD8 cells, and terminally differentiated effector memory CD45RA+ cells were excluded. The method was immunoSEQ multiplex PCR; TCRdb's version includes in-frame clones alone and lacks a portion of them. The top ten clones hold approximately 1% of a sample with 1.5 million to 2.5 million clones, approximately 94% of them seen once. Sequenced input: naive CD8+ T cells sorted from blood. The receptors stem from a man between 18 and 35 years old in good health.

V is TRBV27 and J is TRBJ2-7, with a tentative D call TRBD2 (7 bases). Per germline, CDR1 MNHEY and CDR2 SMNVEV (reference sequence). V was cut by 6 bases and J by 2 bases, with 23 bases left in between. There are 17 residues in the CDR3. Written as DNA, the CDR3 is TGTGCCAGCAGGTCGGGGGGAGACAGGCTTGGTGCCTACGAGCAGTACTTC. Its protein product is CASRSGGDRLGAYEQYF.

The genes are TRBV15 and TRBJ1-2, with 7 bases identical to TRBD1. Trimming cost V 3 bases and J 5 bases; bases outside gene matches: 21. CDR3 size: 19 residues. Germline V gives CDR1 LNHNV, CDR2 YYDKDF (reference sequence). The CDR3 DNA is TGTGCCACCAGCAGCGTTTATGGAACAGGGGCGGGGGAGAGGTATGGCTACACCTTC. Translated, it gives CATSSVYGTGAGERYGYTF.

The chain carries TRBV25-1 and TRBJ2-4; D gene ambiguous. Germline V lookup: CDR1 MGHDK, CDR2 SYGVNS. V lost 1 base and J lost 8, with 18 bases in between. The CDR3 runs to 16 residues. The CDR3: CASSESALSNEDIQYF. CDR3 in DNA: TGTGCCAGCAGTGAATCTGCTCTTTCAAACGAGGACATTCAGTACTTC.

About this clone itself: Different DNA sequences within this sample yield the same CDR3. The chain couples TRBV11-2 to TRBJ2-7, with TRBD2 matching 7 bases. Germline-derived CDR1 and CDR2 are SGHAT and FQNNGV. The CDR3 loop spans 13 amino acids. The V segment lost 3 bases and the J segment 4 bases; nucleotides outside the gene matches: 3. The CDR3 region has the DNA TGTGCCAGCAGCTTGGCGCGGGGGTACGAGCAGTACTTC. This encodes CASSLARGYEQYF.

V is TRBV7-3 and J is TRBJ2-3; D is perhaps TRBD2 (5 bases). Germline V CDR1 and CDR2: SGHTA, FQGTGA. The CDR3 has 13 residues. V was shortened by 8 bases and J by 4 bases, with 13 bases between the two germline ends. The CDR3 DNA follows: TGTGCCAGCTCGGGGTCTGGGGCAGATACGCAGTATTTT. Its protein product is CASSGSGADTQYF.

The chain combines TRBV23-1 with TRBJ2-7; 9 bases match TRBD1. TRBV23-1 is an open reading frame whose function is uncertain. The CDR3 is 14 residues long. V lost 5 bases to trimming and J lost 6 bases; unmatched junction nucleotides: 8. CDR3 sequence (DNA): TGCGCCAGCAGTTCCGGGACAGGGAGGGGCGAGCAGTACTTC. Residues: CASSSGTGRGEQYF.

This clone was counted once. The V and J genes are TRBV7-9 and TRBJ2-1; the match to TRBD2 covers 7 bases. V lost 4 bases to trimming and J lost 2 bases; unmatched junction nucleotides: 11. Germline values: CDR1 SEHNR, CDR2 FQNEAQ (reference sequence). This CDR3 spans 17 amino acids. The CDR3 DNA follows: TGTGCCAGCAGCTCCAGCGTTGAGCGGGGACCCTACAATGAGCAGTTCTTC. Amino acid sequence: CASSSSVERGPYNEQFF.

V gene TRBV11-2 combines with J gene TRBJ2-2; 11 bases align to TRBD2. V was pared by 5 bases and J by 2 bases, with 10 bases of the junction left unmatched. The CDR3 runs 18 residues. CDR1 and CDR2 from the germline V gene are SGHAT and FQNNGV. The DNA for the CDR3 is TGTGCCAGCAGCCCGATATGGACTAGCGGGTTTAACACCGGGGAGCTGTTTTTT. This sequence encodes CASSPIWTSGFNTGELFF.

Note on this clone: This sample also contains other DNA sequences that code for the same CDR3. The chain has TRBV5-1 and TRBJ2-7; TRBD1 is a possible D gene (5 bases). Germline loops: CDR1 SGHRS, CDR2 YFSETQ. With 0 bases removed from V and 2 bases from J, the gap between germline ends came to 9 bases. This CDR3 is built from 14 residues. Here the CDR3 DNA reads TGCGCCAGCAGCTTGGCAGGGAAAACCTACGAGCAGTACTTC. Translation gives CASSLAGKTYEQYF.

CDR3 protein: CSVETPGTPRYEQYF. In DNA form, the CDR3 reads TGCAGCGTTGAAACTCCTGGGACACCCAGGTACGAGCAGTACTTC. The J gene is TRBJ2-7, the V gene TRBV29-1; D might be TRBD1 (6 bases). Germline V lookup: CDR1 SQVTM, CDR2 ANQGSEA. The germline V and J ends were trimmed by 2 bases and 4 bases, with 18 bases remaining between them. The CDR3 has 15 residues.

On this clone itself: This specimen includes other DNA sequences encoding the same CDR3. The J gene is TRBJ1-6, the V gene TRBV6-6, with a tentative D call TRBD1 (6 bases). Trimming shortened V by 0 bases and J by 7 bases, and 7 bases separated the two germline ends. Per the germline V gene, CDR1 is MNHNY and CDR2 is SVGAGI (reference sequence). This CDR3 has 14 residues. Here the CDR3 DNA reads TGTGCCAGCAGTTACTCGGACAGCAATTCACCCCTCCACTTT. Encoded protein: CASSYSDSNSPLHF.

The V and J genes are TRBV7-9 and TRBJ2-7; D not resolved. Trimming shortened V by 1 base and J by 6 bases, and 7 bases separated the two germline ends. There are 12 residues in the CDR3. The germline gives CDR1 SEHNR, CDR2 FQNEAQ (reference sequence). The DNA for the CDR3 is TGTGCCAGCAGCTTAGACGCTGTCGAGCAGTACTTC. Protein product: CASSLDAVEQYF.

The rearrangement joins TRBV19 to TRBJ2-7; tentative D call: TRBD2 (6 bases). The CDR3 is 14 amino acids. Germline lookup yields CDR1 LNHDA and CDR2 SQIVND (reference sequence). V lost 8 bases to trimming and J lost 1 base, with 15 bases between them. CDR3 nucleotides: TGTGCCAGTGGGTCGGGCGGGGAGTCCTACGAGCAGTACTTC. The encoded protein is CASGSGGESYEQYF.

The J gene is TRBJ2-7, the V gene TRBV28, with a weak D call TRBD1 (5 bases). Germline V gene lookup returns CDR1 MDHEN and CDR2 SYDVKM. The ends were cut back, 4 bases at V and 6 bases at J, with 13 bases in the middle. CDR3 length equals 13 residues. CDR3 bases: TGTGCCAGCAGTTGGATAAGGGGAAGCGAGCAGTACTTC. Translated: CASSWIRGSEQYF.

The chain employs TRBV27 and TRBJ1-2, with D possibly matching TRBD1 (6 bases). This CDR3 has 12 amino acids. CDR1 MNHEY and CDR2 SMNVEV come from the germline V gene (reference sequence). The V end was cut by 4 bases, the J end by 8 bases, with 11 bases between. The CDR3 is CASSSGGKGYTF. DNA of the CDR3: TGTGCCAGCAGTTCCGGGGGCAAGGGCTACACCTTC.

The rearrangement joins TRBV7-9 to TRBJ2-7, with D unclear. CDR3 length: 13 amino acids. V was clipped by 3 bases and J by 3 bases, with 9 bases between them. The germline V gene has CDR1 SEHNR and CDR2 FQNEAQ (reference sequence). CDR3 region: CASSFPGLYEQYF. The CDR3 DNA sequence: TGTGCCAGCAGCTTCCCGGGTCTCTACGAGCAGTACTTC.

V gene TRBV5-4 combines with J gene TRBJ1-3, with 7 bases identical to TRBD1. V lost 4 bases to trimming and J lost 4 bases; unmatched junction nucleotides: 8. The CDR3 runs 15 residues. The V gene's germline CDR1 is SGHNT and CDR2 YYREEE (reference sequence). CDR3 bases: TGTGCCAGCAGCATCGACAGGGAATCGGGAAACACCATATATTTT. Translating it yields CASSIDRESGNTIYF.

The chain carries TRBV6-5 and TRBJ2-1; 7 nucleotides align to TRBD1. Germline loops: CDR1 MNHEY, CDR2 SVGAGI. Losses at the gene ends were 4 bases for V and 8 bases for J; bases not matched to a gene: 8. The CDR3 runs to 14 residues. The CDR3 here is CASSLATGIHEQFF. Written as DNA, the CDR3 is TGTGCCAGCAGTTTAGCGACAGGGATCCATGAGCAGTTCTTC.

The rearrangement uses TRBV4-1 and TRBJ2-2; a weak D match, TRBD1 (6 bases). Per the germline V gene, CDR1 is MGHRA and CDR2 is YSYEKL. The CDR3 loop spans 17 amino acids. V lost 4 bases to trimming and J lost 2 bases, with 17 bases between them. CDR3 nucleotide sequence: TGCGCCAGCAGCCTAGATGACAGGTTTTCTAACACCGGGGAGCTGTTTTTT. This translates into CASSLDDRFSNTGELFF.

This chain connects TRBV30 to TRBJ2-3; the D is unclear. This CDR3 comprises 13 residues. With 0 bases removed from V and 4 bases from J, the gap between germline ends came to 8 bases. CDR1 GTSNPN and CDR2 SVGIG come from the germline V gene (reference sequence). The CDR3 reads CAWSVRGSDTQYF. The CDR3 DNA sequence: TGTGCCTGGAGTGTTAGAGGTTCAGATACGCAGTATTTT.

V is TRBV18 and J is TRBJ2-7; tentative D call: TRBD2 (6 bases). Germline CDR1 KGHSH, CDR2 LQKENI. Deletions cut 3 bases from V and 3 bases from J, with 9 bases between. The CDR3 is 13 residues long. CDR3 coding DNA: TGTGCCAGCTCACCGGGACTCGTCTACGAGCAGTACTTC. Protein: CASSPGLVYEQYF.

The chain couples TRBV9 to TRBJ2-7, with 10 nucleotides matching TRBD2. Unmatched junction bases numbered 11, after V lost 6 bases and J lost 5 bases. CDR1 and CDR2 (germline): SGDLS, YYNGEE. The CDR3 consists of 15 residues. CDR3 region: CASTTDGLAGDEQYF. The CDR3 nucleotides read TGTGCCAGCACCACAGACGGGCTAGCGGGAGACGAGCAGTACTTC.

Only one count was recorded for this clone. The chain links TRBV19 to TRBJ1-6; D gene ambiguous. The V end lost 5 bases, the J end lost 8 bases, and 13 bases lay between the germline ends. Germline CDR1 reads LNHDA; CDR2 reads SQIVND (reference sequence). The CDR3 consists of 14 residues. The CDR3: CASSWGTADSPLHF. CDR3 DNA: TGTGCCAGTAGTTGGGGTACAGCGGATTCACCCCTCCACTTT.

This chain uses TRBV9 with TRBJ1-1; D is ambiguous. This CDR3 is 13 amino acids long. Germline CDR1 reads SGDLS; CDR2 reads YYNGEE. V was trimmed by 4 bases and J by 1 base, leaving 8 bases between them. CDR3 amino acids: CASSPTPNTEAFF. Written as DNA, the CDR3 is TGTGCCAGCAGCCCGACACCGAACACTGAAGCTTTCTTT.

The chain joins TRBV7-9 to TRBJ2-7; D ambiguous. Looked up from germline, CDR1 is SEHNR and CDR2 is FQNEAQ (reference sequence). The germline V and J ends were trimmed by 5 bases and 3 bases, with 11 bases remaining between them. This CDR3 is 13 amino acids long. Here the CDR3 reads CASSLDLDYEQYF. Here the CDR3 DNA reads TGTGCCAGCAGCCTCGACTTGGACTACGAGCAGTACTTC.

To note about this clone: The junction departs from the called germline gene at one end, perhaps through a read error. V is TRBV7-3 and J is TRBJ2-7; D is unclear. CDR1 is SGHTA, CDR2 FQGTGA, per germline. This CDR3 contains 11 residues. CDR3: CASSSFGPADF. CDR3 bases: TGTGCCAGCAGCTCTTTTGGGCCAGCTGACTTC.

The V and J genes are TRBV29-1 and TRBJ1-2, with TRBD1 matching 10 bases. CDR1 is SQVTM, CDR2 ANQGSEA, per germline. With 3 bases clipped from V and 2 bases from J, the junction kept 12 bases outside the gene matches. This CDR3 spans 17 amino acids. The CDR3 loop is CSVDLWTGGSLNYGYTF. As DNA, the CDR3 is TGCAGCGTTGATTTGTGGACAGGGGGTTCCTTGAACTATGGCTACACCTTC.